These 29 T cell receptor beta chains came from one sample sequenced in a study of T cell repertoires in ileal Crohn's disease. The time point here: neoterminal ileum biopsy at postoperative endoscopy, about 6 months after surgery. Libraries were prepared by immunoSEQ multiplex PCR; TCRdb keeps only in-frame clonotypes and omits some of them. The table includes about 3,700 clones, roughly three quarters detected once. Sequenced: ileal tissue. These receptors originate from an adult with Crohn's disease.

V usage is TRBV6-6 and J usage is TRBJ1-2; D might be TRBD1 (5 bases). The CDR3 spans 13 residues. The V end was cut by 5 bases, the J end by 0 bases, with 7 bases between. The V gene's germline CDR1 is MNHNY and CDR2 SVGAGI (reference sequence). The CDR3 DNA is TGTGCCAGCAGTCCGACAGCTAACTATGGCTACACCTTC. This codes for CASSPTANYGYTF.

The chain links TRBV28 to TRBJ1-2; D perhaps matches TRBD1 (6 bases). The CDR3 consists of 14 residues. In germline, CDR1 is MDHEN, CDR2 SYDVKM. The V end lost 3 bases, the J end lost 4 bases, and 12 bases lay between the germline ends. The CDR3 sequence is CASSFGGGGYGYTF. The DNA for the CDR3 is TGTGCCAGCAGTTTCGGCGGGGGCGGCTATGGCTACACCTTC.

This clone was picked up one time. Additional DNA sequences in this sample encode the identical CDR3. The rearrangement uses TRBV7-2 and TRBJ1-6; D remains unclear. The germline V and J ends were trimmed by 5 bases and 9 bases, with 17 bases remaining between them. This CDR3 is built from 15 residues. Germline assignment: CDR1 SGHTA and CDR2 FQGNSA. CDR3 sequence: CASSTTMSAGSPLHF. Here the CDR3 DNA reads TGTGCCAGCAGCACGACTATGTCGGCGGGTTCACCCCTCCACTTT.

The chain links TRBV19 to TRBJ2-7; D might be TRBD2 (6 bases). V lost 1 base and J lost 7, with 14 bases in between. The V gene's germline CDR1 is LNHDA and CDR2 SQIVND (reference sequence). The CDR3 spans 14 residues. The chain's CDR3 is CASSIGGTGWEQYF. CDR3 coding DNA: TGTGCCAGTAGTATAGGCGGGACGGGATGGGAGCAGTACTTC. The variable domain in full, with the rest retrieved from reference TRBV19 and TRBJ2-7, is DGGITQSPKYLFRKEGQNVTLSCEQNLNHDAMYWYRQDPGQGLRLIYYSQIVNDFQKGDIAEGYSVSREKKESFPLTVTSAQKNPTAFYLCASSIGGTGWEQYFGPGTRLTVT.

This clone rates as large (0.1 to 1%). The chain has TRBV5-4 and TRBJ2-5; D is perhaps TRBD1 (5 bases). Trimming removed 4 bases from V and 2 bases from J, with 12 bases in between. Germline V CDR1 and CDR2: SGHNT, YYREEE (reference sequence). This CDR3 is built from 14 residues. CDR3 nucleotide sequence: TGTGCCAGCAGCATCCTAGGGGAACAAGAGACCCAGTACTTC. It codes for CASSILGEQETQYF.

This sequence joins TRBV9 and TRBJ2-1; TRBD1 might be the D (5 bases). The CDR3 contains 17 residues. CDR1 and CDR2 (germline): SGDLS, YYNGEE. Trimming removed 2 bases from V and 5 bases from J, with 20 bases in between. CDR3 sequence: CASSVLSRAQDDNEQFF. The CDR3 region has the DNA TGTGCCAGCAGCGTCTTATCCCGAGCACAGGATGACAATGAGCAGTTCTTC.

This chain uses TRBV13 with TRBJ2-2, with TRBD1 matching 7 bases. J was trimmed by 4 bases and V by 6 bases; bases with no gene match: 11. The V gene's germline CDR1 is PRHDT and CDR2 FYEKMQ (reference sequence). This CDR3 contains 16 residues. The CDR3: CASRKKVQGSTGELFF. The DNA of the CDR3 is TGTGCCAGCAGAAAGAAAGTACAGGGGTCCACCGGGGAGCTGTTTTTT.

The CDR3 DNA sequence: TGTGCCAGCAGTGACTCCACAGGGTTTAACTATGGCTACACCTTC. Translation gives CASSDSTGFNYGYTF. The rearrangement links TRBV25-1 to TRBJ1-2; tentative D call: TRBD1 (6 bases). The CDR3 length is 15 residues. Germline-derived CDR1 and CDR2 are MGHDK and SYGVNS. V was clipped by 3 bases and J by 1 base, with 12 bases between them.

The V call is TRBV7-9, the J call TRBJ2-7, with TRBD1 as a possible D gene (6 bases). CDR3 length equals 15 residues. Per germline, CDR1 SEHNR and CDR2 FQNEAQ (reference sequence). With 3 bases removed from V and 0 bases from J, the gap between germline ends came to 12 bases. Here the CDR3 DNA reads TGTGCCAGCAGCTTGCAGGGGTTTGGCTCCTACGAGCAGTACTTC. Amino acid sequence: CASSLQGFGSYEQYF.

The chain combines TRBV29-1 with TRBJ1-1; TRBD1 matches at 7 bases. J lost 3 bases, V lost 2 bases, and 6 bases had no gene match. Germline CDR1 SQVTM, CDR2 ANQGSEA. CDR3 length: 14 amino acids. The CDR3, as DNA: TGCAGCGTTGAATCCCAGGGGGATTACACTGAAGCTTTCTTT. Its translation: CSVESQGDYTEAFF.

The rearrangement joins TRBV6-1 to TRBJ2-7; 11 bases line up with TRBD2. Germline lookup yields CDR1 MNHNS and CDR2 SASEGT. The junction had 5 bases not matched to a gene; V was cut back by 8 bases and J by 5 bases. This CDR3 is built from 13 residues. The CDR3 loop reads CASQIAGGHEQYF. The CDR3 DNA is TGTGCCAGCCAAATAGCGGGGGGGCACGAGCAGTACTTC.

In this sample, this clone turned up a few times. The chain employs TRBV7-4 and TRBJ1-2, with D perhaps TRBD1 (6 bases). Trimming removed 8 bases at V and 8 bases at J, with 15 bases between. The CDR3 has 12 residues. The germline V gene has CDR1 SGHVT and CDR2 SQSDAQ. CDR3 sequence (DNA): TGTGCCAGCTTAGAACAGGGCGCGGGCTACACCTTC. Encoded protein: CASLEQGAGYTF.

The chain combines TRBV30 with TRBJ1-2; 7 positions agree with TRBD1. Per the germline V gene, CDR1 is GTSNPN and CDR2 is SVGIG (reference sequence). This CDR3 has 13 residues. V trimming: 3 bases; J trimming: 7 bases; junction bases outside the gene matches: 8. CDR3 in amino acids: CAWRAGGVVGYTF. Here the CDR3 DNA reads TGTGCCTGGAGGGCAGGGGGAGTGGTTGGCTACACCTTC.

The chain combines TRBV6-5 with TRBJ2-6; 7 bases agree with TRBD1. V was clipped by 3 bases and J by 4 bases; unmatched bases: 3. CDR1 is MNHEY and CDR2 is SVGAGI in the germline V gene. The CDR3 contains 15 residues. The DNA for the CDR3 is TGTGCCAGCAGTTATACAGGGGCCGGGGCCAACGTCCTGACTTTC. Its protein product is CASSYTGAGANVLTF.

This chain links TRBV6-1 with TRBJ2-5, with a weak D call TRBD2 (5 bases). The CDR3 totals 13 residues. V lost 11 bases and J lost 5, with 18 bases in between. CDR1 MNHNS and CDR2 SASEGT come from the germline V gene. CDR3 amino acids: CAGSRDYSETQYF. Written as DNA, the CDR3 is TGTGCCGGCTCCCGGGATTACTCGGAGACCCAGTACTTC.

This clone turned up a few times. This chain joins TRBV6-1 and TRBJ1-1; no firm D call. Germline CDR1 is MNHNS and CDR2 is SASEGT. This CDR3 comprises 15 residues. V shed 10 bases and J shed 0 bases, with 18 bases lying between them. CDR3 bases: TGTGCCACCCCACGGGAATCGTCCATGAACACTGAAGCTTTCTTT. As protein: CATPRESSMNTEAFF.

This rearrangement joins TRBV7-2 to TRBJ2-7; 9 nucleotides line up with TRBD2. The CDR3 is 15 amino acids. J was trimmed by 0 bases and V by 5 bases; bases with no gene match: 5. Germline V gene sequence: CDR1 SGHTA, CDR2 FQGNSA. CDR3 DNA: TGTGCCAGCAGCCAGACTAGCGGAAGCTCCTACGAGCAGTACTTC. It is translated as CASSQTSGSSYEQYF. The full variable domain, with the rest looked up from reference TRBV7-2 and TRBJ2-7, is GAGVSQSPSNKVTEKGKDVELRCDPISGHTALYWYRQSLGQGLEFLIYFQGNSAPDKSGLPSDRFSAERTGGSVSTLTIQRTQQEDSAVYLCASSQTSGSSYEQYFGPGTRLTVT.

The CDR3 is CASGPGGNQPQHF. The CDR3 bases are TGTGCTAGTGGCCCGGGGGGCAATCAGCCCCAGCATTTT. The chain joins TRBV12-5 to TRBJ1-5, with D possibly TRBD1 on 5 matching bases. The germline V gene encodes CDR1 LGHNT and CDR2 FRNRAP. Trimming removed 6 bases from V and 2 bases from J, with 8 bases in between. The CDR3 spans 13 residues.

The chain combines TRBV2 with TRBJ2-1; D remains ambiguous. The CDR3 length is 15 residues. CDR1 is SNHLY and CDR2 is FYNNEI in the germline V gene. V was trimmed by 6 bases and J by 11 bases, leaving 23 bases between them. The CDR3 loop reads CASRPSTIRHRQQFF. The CDR3 DNA reads TGTGCCAGCAGGCCTTCCACAATCCGACATAGACAGCAGTTCTTC.

V usage is TRBV6-5 and J usage is TRBJ2-5, with 7 bases that match TRBD2. Looked up from germline, CDR1 is MNHEY and CDR2 is SVGAGI. With V trimmed by 2 bases and J by 5 bases, 11 bases remained unmatched. This CDR3 comprises 16 residues. DNA for the CDR3: TGTGCCAGCAGTTACCGCTGGGGGGGGTTAGGGGAGACCCAGTACTTC. Translation: CASSYRWGGLGETQYF.

The J gene is TRBJ1-5, the V gene TRBV7-9; D is unclear. The CDR3 is 15 amino acids. Germline loops: CDR1 SEHNR, CDR2 FQNEAQ (reference sequence). Trimming took off 0 bases at V and 1 base at J, with 7 bases between the two ends. The CDR3 protein is CASSLAAGSNQPQHF. The CDR3 DNA reads TGTGCCAGCAGCTTAGCGGCGGGGAGCAATCAGCCCCAGCATTTT.

The chain carries TRBV6-4 and TRBJ2-3, with TRBD1 as a possible D gene (5 bases). The CDR3 loop spans 19 amino acids. Per the germline V gene, CDR1 is MRHNA and CDR2 is SNTAGT. The V end lost 3 bases, the J end lost 0 bases, and 22 bases lay between the germline ends. CDR3 sequence (DNA): TGTGCCAGCAGTGATTCCCGCAGTTTCGGACAAAATAGCACAGATACGCAGTATTTT. Encoded protein: CASSDSRSFGQNSTDTQYF.

The chain combines TRBV29-1 with TRBJ2-1; 10 bases are a match to TRBD1. Germline assignment: CDR1 SQVTM and CDR2 ANQGSEA. The CDR3 length is 13 residues. The V segment lost 4 bases and the J segment 9 bases; nucleotides outside the gene matches: 6. CDR3 in amino acids: CSVAGTGAGEQFF. CDR3 in DNA: TGCAGCGTTGCCGGGACAGGGGCGGGTGAGCAGTTCTTC.

The CDR3: CASSLGVTGDGGYTF. CDR3 coding DNA: TGTGCCAGCAGCTTAGGGGTGACAGGGGATGGTGGCTACACCTTC. The rearrangement uses TRBV7-9 and TRBJ1-2; TRBD1 aligns across 8 bases. The germline V gene encodes CDR1 SEHNR and CDR2 FQNEAQ (reference sequence). V shed 1 base and J 7 bases; nucleotides not matched to a gene: 8. The CDR3 runs 15 residues.

The chain employs TRBV7-6 and TRBJ1-2; D gene unclear. The germline CDR1 and CDR2 sequences are SGHVS and FNYEAQ. Trimming removed 5 bases at V and 2 bases at J, with 12 bases between. The CDR3 has 14 residues. CDR3 loop: CASSPWTGNYGYTF. CDR3 coding DNA: TGTGCCAGCAGCCCTTGGACTGGGAACTATGGCTACACCTTC.

The chain carries TRBV27 and TRBJ1-1, with a possible D match to TRBD1 (6 bases). CDR3 length equals 13 residues. Germline V gene sequence: CDR1 MNHEY, CDR2 SMNVEV (reference sequence). Trimming pared 4 bases from V and 0 bases from J, leaving 6 bases between. For the CDR3, the DNA is TGTGCCAGCAGTTGGACAGTGAACACTGAAGCTTTCTTT. Protein: CASSWTVNTEAFF.

The chain couples TRBV5-1 to TRBJ2-5; 12 bases line up with TRBD1. The CDR3 consists of 15 residues. Germline CDR1 and CDR2: SGHRS and YFSETQ. With V trimmed by 3 bases and J by 6 bases, 6 bases remained unmatched. CDR3 in amino acids: CASSSGDRGLKTQYF. In DNA form, the CDR3 reads TGCGCCAGCAGCTCGGGGGACAGGGGGCTGAAGACCCAGTACTTC.

In nucleotides, the CDR3 is TGTGCCAGCAGCTCCCGGACTAGCGGGAGGGCCCGGGAGCAGTACTTC. Translation gives CASSSRTSGRAREQYF. V is TRBV5-4 and J is TRBJ2-7; 15 positions agree with TRBD2. V dropped 3 bases and J dropped 7; count of bases not matched to a gene: 8. CDR1 SGHNT and CDR2 YYREEE come from the germline V gene (reference sequence). The CDR3 consists of 16 residues. Using reference TRBV5-4 and TRBJ2-7 for the parts outside the CDR3, the full variable domain is ETGVTQSPTHLIKTRGQQVTLRCSSQSGHNTVSWYQQALGQGPQFIFQYYREEENGRGNFPPRFSGLQFPNYSSELNVNALELDDSALYLCASSSRTSGRAREQYFGPGTRLTVT.

The chain links TRBV7-9 to TRBJ1-4, with 9 bases identical to TRBD1. Germline CDR1 is SEHNR and CDR2 is FQNEAQ (reference sequence). The trim removed 4 bases at V and 7 bases at J, leaving 4 bases unmatched. The CDR3 length is 14 residues. The CDR3 spells CASSSGQGSEKLFF. CDR3 bases: TGTGCCAGCAGCTCGGGACAGGGTAGTGAAAAACTGTTTTTT.